The 27 T cell receptor beta chains presented below share a single source sample, sequenced in a study of T cell clones after liver transplantation (dated by TCRdb to the late 2010s). Libraries came from the immunoSEQ multiplex PCR assay. TCRdb retrieved this table from immuneACCESS and kept in-frame rearrangements only. Not all clones are present; in checked studies, unresolved V genes account for under half, and no reason is known for the remainder. Here the sample has some 80,000 clones; roughly 82% occur a single time. The ten largest make up approximately 0.45% of the sample. The sequencing used CD4+ T cells from blood, collected approximately 3.5 years after liver transplant. The receptors stem from a human patient who received a liver transplant. The graft donor may be the source of some T cells after a transplant.

The chain has TRBV7-2 and TRBJ1-5; a possible D gene is TRBD1 (5 bases). Germline CDR1 reads SGHTA; CDR2 reads FQGNSA. The CDR3 loop spans 15 amino acids. Trimming removed 5 bases from V and 3 bases from J, with 14 bases in between. Here the CDR3 reads CASSPGQIVNQPQHF. The DNA for the CDR3 is TGTGCCAGCAGCCCCGGACAAATTGTCAATCAGCCCCAGCATTTT.

J is TRBJ2-1 and V is TRBV10-1; TRBD1 is a possible D gene (6 bases). Per the germline V gene, CDR1 is WNHNN and CDR2 is SYGVQD (reference sequence). V lost 4 bases to trimming and J lost 9 bases, with 13 bases between them. CDR3 length equals 13 residues. This CDR3 reads CASSGHQDSEQFF. CDR3 bases: TGCGCCAGCAGTGGACACCAGGACAGTGAGCAGTTCTTC.

The rearrangement uses TRBV7-8 and TRBJ1-1; perhaps TRBD1 as D (6 bases). The germline gives CDR1 SGHVS, CDR2 FQNEAQ. The CDR3 is 15 residues long. V was shortened by 5 bases and J by 0 bases, with 13 bases between the two germline ends. CDR3 in amino acids: CASSGTGHLNTEAFF. For the CDR3, the DNA is TGTGCCAGCAGCGGCACGGGACACCTGAACACTGAAGCTTTCTTT. Using reference TRBV7-8 and TRBJ1-1 for the parts outside the CDR3, the full variable domain is GAGVSQSPRYKVAKRGQDVALRCDPISGHVSLFWYQQALGQGPEFLTYFQNEAQLDKSGLPSDRFFAERPEGSVSTLKIQRTQQEDSAVYLCASSGTGHLNTEAFFGQGTRLTVV.

V gene TRBV4-1 combines with J gene TRBJ1-3; D is possibly TRBD1 (5 bases). Germline V gives CDR1 MGHRA, CDR2 YSYEKL. The ends were cut back, 4 bases at V and 3 bases at J, with 25 bases in the middle. The CDR3 covers 19 residues. CDR3 region: CASSLRGVLSTPSGNTIYF. The CDR3 DNA reads as TGCGCCAGCAGCCTCAGAGGGGTCCTGTCGACTCCGAGTGGAAACACCATATATTTT.

This chain uses TRBV10-1 with TRBJ2-1; D is undetermined. V shed 6 bases and J shed 12 bases, with 18 bases lying between them. The CDR3 loop spans 13 amino acids. Germline CDR1 WNHNN, CDR2 SYGVQD (reference sequence). The CDR3 DNA reads as TGCGCCAGCAGAGCCGGGCCCGCCTCTCGGCAGTTCTTC. Encoded protein: CASRAGPASRQFF.

The chain has TRBV28 and TRBJ1-4; 12 bases align to TRBD1. The junction had 12 bases not matched to a gene; V was cut back by 4 bases and J by 12 bases. Germline CDR1 and CDR2: MDHEN and SYDVKM. This CDR3 has 16 residues. CDR3 nucleotide sequence: TGTGCCAGCAGTTCTCCGGGACAGGGGGCTAGGGGGGAACTGTTTTTT. It encodes CASSSPGQGARGELFF.

In this sample, this clone turned up once. The chain carries TRBV13 and TRBJ2-7; 10 bases match TRBD2. This CDR3 region has 14 residues. CDR1 is PRHDT and CDR2 is FYEKMQ in the germline V gene (reference sequence). V shed 5 bases, J shed 1 base, and the junction held 2 bases outside the gene matches. CDR3 sequence reads: CASSRTSGSYEQYF. CDR3 in DNA: TGTGCCAGCAGCAGGACTAGCGGTTCCTACGAGCAGTACTTC.

This clone was recorded only once. The chain has TRBV30 and TRBJ1-2, with TRBD1 matching over 8 bases. This CDR3 is 15 amino acids long. V lost 2 bases and J lost 0; bases outside the gene matches: 5. CDR1 is GTSNPN and CDR2 is SVGIG in the germline V gene (reference sequence). The CDR3 sequence: CAWSSDRAANYGYTF. CDR3 coding DNA: TGTGCCTGGAGTTCGGACAGGGCAGCTAACTATGGCTACACCTTC.

The J gene is TRBJ2-7, the V gene TRBV19; no definite D call. The germline V gene has CDR1 LNHDA and CDR2 SQIVND (reference sequence). CDR3 length: 15 amino acids. The ends were cut back, 5 bases at V and 0 bases at J, with 14 bases in the middle. The chain's CDR3 is CASSLFLTLSYEQYF. The CDR3 DNA follows: TGTGCCAGTAGTCTATTCCTGACTCTCTCCTACGAGCAGTACTTC.

This clone was seen only once. The CDR3 region has the DNA TGTGCCAGTAGTCGGACAGGGGCTAATGAAAAACTGTTTTTT. Its translation is CASSRTGANEKLFF. The chain is built from TRBV19 and TRBJ1-4; TRBD1 matches at 9 bases. CDR1 is LNHDA and CDR2 is SQIVND in the germline V gene (reference sequence). The V segment lost 5 bases and the J segment 3 bases; nucleotides outside the gene matches: 1. This CDR3 comprises 14 residues. The whole variable domain, remainder taken from reference TRBV19 and TRBJ1-4, is DGGITQSPKYLFRKEGQNVTLSCEQNLNHDAMYWYRQDPGQGLRLIYYSQIVNDFQKGDIAEGYSVSREKKESFPLTVTSAQKNPTAFYLCASSRTGANEKLFFGSGTQLSVL.

V usage is TRBV29-1 and J usage is TRBJ1-2; D perhaps matches TRBD1 (5 bases). Germline values: CDR1 SQVTM, CDR2 ANQGSEA. This CDR3 has 11 residues. The V gene lost 7 bases and the J gene lost 6 bases, with 12 bases spanning the gap. CDR3 sequence: CSARGDDGYTF. The CDR3 coding sequence is TGCAGCGCGAGAGGGGACGATGGCTACACCTTC.

This sequence joins TRBV6-5 and TRBJ1-1; D is uncertain. This CDR3 has 15 residues. The V end lost 0 bases, the J end lost 1 base, and 9 bases lay between the germline ends. Germline V lookup: CDR1 MNHEY, CDR2 SVGAGI. CDR3 sequence reads: CASSYSGGSNTEAFF. CDR3 DNA: TGTGCCAGCAGTTACTCGGGCGGTTCGAACACTGAAGCTTTCTTT.

This clone was recorded only once. The V and J genes are TRBV28 and TRBJ1-1; 7 bases are shared with TRBD1. CDR1 and CDR2 (germline): MDHEN, SYDVKM. The trim removed 0 bases at V and 6 bases at J, leaving 1 base unmatched. CDR3 length: 13 amino acids. The CDR3 DNA is TGTGCCAGCAGTTTATGGGGGACAGCTGAAGCTTTCTTT. Encoded protein: CASSLWGTAEAFF.

The chain carries TRBV5-1 and TRBJ2-2; the match to TRBD1 covers 10 bases. The junction had 6 bases not matched to a gene; V was cut back by 3 bases and J by 4 bases. There are 16 residues in the CDR3. Germline CDR1 is SGHRS and CDR2 is YFSETQ. CDR3: CASSSQGQGSTGELFF. The CDR3, as DNA: TGCGCCAGCAGCTCCCAGGGACAGGGGAGCACCGGGGAGCTGTTTTTT.

The gene calls are TRBV10-3 and TRBJ1-1, with a weak D call TRBD1 (6 bases). The V end lost 4 bases, the J end lost 5 bases, and 11 bases lay between the germline ends. There are 13 residues in the CDR3. The germline V gene encodes CDR1 ENHRY and CDR2 SYGVKD. The CDR3 here is CAISVTGSTEAFF. CDR3 DNA: TGTGCCATCAGTGTCACAGGGTCTACTGAAGCTTTCTTT.

This clone was observed a single time. V is TRBV25-1 and J is TRBJ1-2; D perhaps matches TRBD1 (5 bases). The CDR3 runs 14 residues. Trimming took 3 bases from V and 9 from J, leaving 17 bases between them. The germline gives CDR1 MGHDK, CDR2 SYGVNS. The CDR3 spells CASSDLTSTASYTF. DNA of the CDR3: TGTGCCAGCAGTGACCTGACCTCGACAGCCAGCTACACCTTC.

The chain is built from TRBV7-9 and TRBJ1-4, with D uncertain. Germline V gives CDR1 SEHNR, CDR2 FQNEAQ (reference sequence). Trimming shortened V by 0 bases and J by 2 bases, and 4 bases separated the two germline ends. The CDR3 spans 14 residues. CDR3 loop: CASSLANTNEKLFF. DNA for the CDR3: TGTGCCAGCAGCTTAGCTAACACTAATGAAAAACTGTTTTTT. The variable domain in full, with the rest retrieved from reference TRBV7-9 and TRBJ1-4, is DTGVSQNPRHKITKRGQNVTFRCDPISEHNRLYWYRQTLGQGPEFLTYFQNEAQLEKSRLLSDRFSAERPKGSFSTLEIQRTEQGDSAMYLCASSLANTNEKLFFGSGTQLSVL.

This clone was seen a handful of times. This chain links TRBV29-1 with TRBJ2-2; 11 positions match TRBD2. The CDR3 has 15 amino acids. V dropped 4 bases and J dropped 4; count of bases not matched to a gene: 5. CDR1 is SQVTM and CDR2 is ANQGSEA in the germline V gene. CDR3 coding DNA: TGCAGCGTTGTACTAGCGGGAGCAGGCACCGGGGAGCTGTTTTTT. Translated: CSVVLAGAGTGELFF.

The rearrangement uses TRBV30 and TRBJ2-6, with D possibly TRBD1 on 5 matching bases. In germline, CDR1 is GTSNPN, CDR2 SVGIG (reference sequence). Trimming removed 0 bases from V and 4 bases from J, with 22 bases in between. This CDR3 spans 19 amino acids. The CDR3 loop reads CAWSVPYRRLLEGANVLTF. The DNA for the CDR3 is TGTGCCTGGAGTGTACCATACAGGCGTCTTCTGGAGGGGGCCAACGTCCTGACTTTC. Full variable domain (rest looked up from reference TRBV30 and TRBJ2-6): SQTIHQWPATLVQPVGSPLSLECTVEGTSNPNLYWYRQAAGRGLQLLFYSVGIGQISSEVPQNLSASRPQDRQFILSSKKLLLSDSGFYLCAWSVPYRRLLEGANVLTFGAGSRLTVL.

V usage is TRBV6-6 and J usage is TRBJ1-5; 8 bases are shared with TRBD1. The germline V gene has CDR1 MNHNY and CDR2 SVGAGI (reference sequence). Trimming at V came to 4 bases and at J to 2 bases, leaving 7 bases not matched to a gene. This CDR3 contains 16 residues. The CDR3 spells CASSSTTGERNQPQHF. The CDR3 DNA reads TGTGCCAGCAGTTCTACGACAGGGGAGCGCAATCAGCCCCAGCATTTT.

The rearrangement joins TRBV25-1 to TRBJ2-6; 7 bases match TRBD1. Germline V gene lookup returns CDR1 MGHDK and CDR2 SYGVNS. J was trimmed by 0 bases and V by 4 bases; bases with no gene match: 6. This CDR3 region has 17 residues. The CDR3 loop is CASSATTGASGANVLTF. Here the CDR3 DNA reads TGTGCCAGCAGTGCCACAACAGGGGCCTCTGGGGCCAACGTCCTGACTTTC.

This clone was seen once. J is TRBJ1-2 and V is TRBV2, with no clear D. V gave up 10 bases and J gave up 4 bases, with 13 bases separating them. The CDR3 extends over 12 amino acids. CDR1 is SNHLY and CDR2 is FYNNEI in the germline V gene. In nucleotides, the CDR3 is TGTGCCACAGAAAGAGACCTCTATGGCTACACCTTC. Residues: CATERDLYGYTF. Complete variable domain (other parts from reference TRBV2 and TRBJ1-2): EPEVTQTPSHQVTQMGQEVILRCVPISNHLYFYWYRQILGQKVEFLVSFYNNEISEKSEIFDDQFSVERPDGSNFTLKIRSTKLEDSAMYFCATERDLYGYTFGSGTRLTVV.

The chain uses TRBV19 and TRBJ1-3; TRBD1 might be the D (5 bases). CDR1 and CDR2 from the germline V gene are LNHDA and SQIVND (reference sequence). This CDR3 comprises 16 residues. V shed 7 bases and J shed 0 bases, with 16 bases lying between them. CDR3 in DNA: TGTGCCAGTACCCGACAGCCAGACGTCTCTGGAAACACCATATATTTT. This codes for CASTRQPDVSGNTIYF.

This clone has a handful of counts. The chain employs TRBV4-2 and TRBJ2-1; 7 bases are shared with TRBD2. Germline V gives CDR1 LGHNA, CDR2 YNFKEQ. The CDR3 extends over 17 amino acids. J was trimmed by 8 bases and V by 1 base; bases with no gene match: 14. The CDR3 protein is CASSQGVQAGSIHEQFF. The CDR3, as DNA: TGTGCCAGCAGCCAAGGGGTTCAAGCGGGATCGATCCATGAGCAGTTCTTC.

The chain recombines TRBV5-1 with TRBJ2-7; TRBD2 is a possible D gene (6 bases). The ends were cut back, 0 bases at V and 3 bases at J, with 22 bases in the middle. Germline lookup yields CDR1 SGHRS and CDR2 YFSETQ. The CDR3 sequence is 18 residues long. The CDR3 spells CASSLAGSREQAGYEQYF. DNA of the CDR3: TGCGCCAGCAGCTTGGCCGGGAGCAGGGAGCAAGCTGGCTACGAGCAGTACTTC. The variable domain in full, completed from reference TRBV5-1 and TRBJ2-7, reads KAGVTQTPRYLIKTRGQQVTLSCSPISGHRSVSWYQQTPGQGLQFLFEYFSETQRNKGNFPGRFSGRQFSNSRSEMNVSTLELGDSALYLCASSLAGSREQAGYEQYFGPGTRLTVT.

This clone was recorded once. The genes are TRBV27 and TRBJ2-3, with 8 positions matching TRBD2. The CDR3 is 16 amino acids. J was trimmed by 0 bases and V by 4 bases; bases with no gene match: 6. Germline V gene data show CDR1 as MNHEY and CDR2 as SMNVEV (reference sequence). The CDR3 loop reads CASSSRLAGSTDTQYF. DNA of the CDR3: TGTGCCAGCAGTTCCCGTCTAGCGGGTAGCACAGATACGCAGTATTTT.

The chain joins TRBV28 to TRBJ1-4; weak D call: TRBD1 (5 bases). Germline CDR1 is MDHEN and CDR2 is SYDVKM. V lost 2 bases and J lost 4, with 8 bases in between. The CDR3 has 14 amino acids. CDR3: CASSLQGRNEKLFF. The DNA for the CDR3 is TGTGCCAGCAGTTTACAGGGCCGTAATGAAAAACTGTTTTTT.